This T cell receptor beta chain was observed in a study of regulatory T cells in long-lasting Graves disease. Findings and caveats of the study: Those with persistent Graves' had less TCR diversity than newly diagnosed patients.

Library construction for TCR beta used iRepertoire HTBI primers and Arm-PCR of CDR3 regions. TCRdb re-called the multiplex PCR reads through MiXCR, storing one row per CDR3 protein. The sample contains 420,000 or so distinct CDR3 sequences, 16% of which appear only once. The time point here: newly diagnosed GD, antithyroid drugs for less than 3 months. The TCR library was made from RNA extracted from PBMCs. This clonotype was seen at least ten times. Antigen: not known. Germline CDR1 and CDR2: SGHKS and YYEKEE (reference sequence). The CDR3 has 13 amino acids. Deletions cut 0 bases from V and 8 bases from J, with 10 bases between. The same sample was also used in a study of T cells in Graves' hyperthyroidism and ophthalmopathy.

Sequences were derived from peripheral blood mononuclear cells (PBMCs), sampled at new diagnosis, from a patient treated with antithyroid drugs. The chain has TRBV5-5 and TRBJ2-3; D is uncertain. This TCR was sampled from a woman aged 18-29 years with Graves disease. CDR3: CASSLATEVTQYF. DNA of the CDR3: TGTGCCAGCAGCTTGGCGACGGAAGTTACGCAGTATTTT.